These 22 T cell receptor beta chains were all obtained from the same sample, sequenced in a study of identical twins (dated by TCRdb to the mid-2010s). The library was made by 5' RACE. TCRdb lists the instrument as Illumina HiSeq 2000. TCRdb reworked the public reads: Q25 trimming with fastp, MiXCR clone assembly, productive beta chains retained. Each CDR3 protein appears once, grouped with its most common genes and DNA. The sample table shows about 260,000 distinct CDR3 sequences, and 5.5% to 7% are seen once. 3.6% of the sample comes from the top ten. This same sample was also part of a study on yellow fever vaccine responses in identical twins.

What was sequenced was memory (CD45RO+) T cells sorted from blood. The cell subset or site label, as the study defines it: CD45RO+ enriched T cells. The source of these receptors is a woman between 18 and 29 years old in good health.

The V gene is TRBV7-2, the J gene TRBJ2-2; D gene uncertain. V lost 1 base, J lost 7 bases, and 7 bases lay in between. Germline CDR1 and CDR2: SGHTA and FQGNSA. The CDR3 consists of 13 residues. CDR3 nucleotides: TGTGCCAGCAGCTTAGTAGGGTACGGGGAGCTGTTTTTT. Translation gives CASSLVGYGELFF.

The V call is TRBV5-6, the J call TRBJ2-5, with a possible D match to TRBD1 (6 bases). Germline-derived CDR1 and CDR2 are SGHDT and YYEEEE. V dropped 5 bases and J dropped 2 bases, with 10 bases sitting between them. CDR3 length: 13 residues. CDR3 region: CASRKQGQETQYF. The CDR3 DNA reads as TGTGCCAGCAGGAAACAGGGACAAGAGACCCAGTACTTC.

This sequence joins TRBV11-1 and TRBJ2-6; the D gene is possibly TRBD2 (6 bases). CDR1 is SGHAT and CDR2 is FQDESV in the germline V gene (reference sequence). This CDR3 region has 17 residues. V was shortened by 6 bases and J by 0 bases, with 15 bases between the two germline ends. The CDR3 loop is CASSRGDLGSGANVLTF. Here the CDR3 DNA reads TGTGCCAGCAGTCGCGGGGACCTGGGCTCTGGGGCCAACGTCCTGACTTTC. Variable domain in full (rest from reference TRBV11-1 and TRBJ2-6): EAEVAQSPRYKITEKSQAVAFWCDPISGHATLYWYRQILGQGPELLVQFQDESVVDDSQLPKDRFSAERLKGVDSTLKIQPAELGDSAMYLCASSRGDLGSGANVLTFGAGSRLTVL.

This clonotype was counted at least ten times. V gene TRBV7-9 combines with J gene TRBJ1-1; perhaps TRBD1 as D (6 bases). Deletions cut 3 bases from V and 4 bases from J, with 15 bases between. Germline CDR1 reads SEHNR; CDR2 reads FQNEAQ (reference sequence). The CDR3 is made up of 15 amino acids. The CDR3 DNA follows: TGTGCCAGCAGCTTCGGACAGACGTACGGCACTGAAGCTTTCTTT. Translating it yields CASSFGQTYGTEAFF.

The V call is TRBV12-3 or TRBV12-4, the J call TRBJ1-2; D might be TRBD1 (6 bases). With 6 bases removed from V and 6 bases from J, the gap between germline ends came to 14 bases. The CDR3 sequence is 13 residues long. The CDR3 here is CASRPQGFHGYTF. The CDR3, as DNA: TGTGCCAGCAGACCGCAGGGGTTCCATGGCTACACCTTC.

This clonotype was seen many times. The chain couples TRBV27 to TRBJ1-6; TRBD1 aligns across 8 bases. Losses at the gene ends were 3 bases for V and 12 bases for J; bases not matched to a gene: 10. Germline CDR1 MNHEY, CDR2 SMNVEV (reference sequence). This CDR3 is 15 amino acids long. For the CDR3, the DNA is TGTGCCAGCAGTTTCTCCCGCCAGGGGGCTCAACCCCTCCACTTT. This encodes CASSFSRQGAQPLHF.

This clonotype was seen at least ten times. The CDR3 region is CASSFFGANVLTF. The CDR3 DNA reads TGCGCCAGCAGCTTCTTTGGGGCCAACGTCCTGACTTTC. The rearrangement links TRBV5-1 to TRBJ2-6; D unresolved. The V gene's germline CDR1 is SGHRS and CDR2 YFSETQ. The CDR3 totals 13 residues. V was shortened by 2 bases and J by 3 bases, with 3 bases between the two germline ends.

This clonotype was detected ten times or more. This chain uses TRBV29-1 with TRBJ1-2; unclear D gene. This CDR3 is 12 amino acids long. Germline V gene data show CDR1 as SQVTM and CDR2 as ANQGSEA. Between the trimmed V and J ends, which lost 4 bases and 3 bases, there was a span of 9 bases. The CDR3 DNA is TGCAGCGTTGTAAACATTGACTATGGCTACACCTTC. This sequence encodes CSVVNIDYGYTF. Using reference TRBV29-1 and TRBJ1-2 for the parts outside the CDR3, the full variable domain is SAVISQKPSRDICQRGTSLTIQCQVDSQVTMMFWYRQQPGQSLTLIATANQGSEATYESGFVIDKFPISRPNLTFSTLTVSNMSPEDSSIYLCSVVNIDYGYTFGSGTRLTVV.

This clonotype was counted many times. The CDR3 DNA is TGCGCCAGCAGCCCACAGGGTTCCTACAATGAGCAGTTCTTC. Its translation is CASSPQGSYNEQFF. This chain links TRBV5-1 with TRBJ2-1; the D gene is possibly TRBD1 (6 bases). The V and J ends lost 4 bases and 1 base respectively, with 9 bases between them. The CDR3 totals 14 residues. The V gene's germline CDR1 is SGHRS and CDR2 YFSETQ.

This clonotype was seen a few times. CDR3 in amino acids: CASSTGDITNNEQFF. The CDR3 DNA reads as TGTGCCAGTAGTACGGGAGATATCACAAACAATGAGCAGTTCTTC. V usage is TRBV19 and J usage is TRBJ2-1; tentative D call: TRBD2 (6 bases). The CDR3 length is 15 residues. CDR1 is LNHDA and CDR2 is SQIVND in the germline V gene (reference sequence). V was shortened by 4 bases and J by 5 bases, with 15 bases between the two germline ends.

The chain couples TRBV18 to TRBJ1-1, with D maybe TRBD1 (6 bases). Germline CDR1 is KGHSH and CDR2 is LQKENI. V lost 2 bases and J 10 bases, leaving 14 bases between the germline ends. The CDR3 runs to 13 residues. CDR3 nucleotides: TGTGCCAGCTCACCAGATTTGGGGGGCTTAGCTTTCTTT. Amino acid sequence: CASSPDLGGLAFF.

V and J are TRBV24-1 and TRBJ2-1, with TRBD2 as a possible D gene (5 bases). This CDR3 contains 11 residues. The V and J ends lost 9 bases and 6 bases respectively, with 8 bases between them. Germline assignment: CDR1 KGHDR and CDR2 SFDVKD. CDR3 region: CATGAGNEQFF. The CDR3 bases are TGTGCCACCGGCGCGGGCAATGAGCAGTTCTTC.

At least ten counts were recorded for this clonotype. The chain employs TRBV21-1 and TRBJ1-2. TRBV21-1 is described as a pseudogene. The CDR3 runs to 17 residues. The CDR3 spells CASSNNPIMGGNYGYTF. DNA of the CDR3: TGTGCCAGCAGCAACAACCCGATCATGGGAGGGAACTATGGCTACACCTTC.

This sequence joins TRBV11-2 and TRBJ2-1, with D perhaps matching TRBD2 (5 bases). This CDR3 region has 14 residues. Germline CDR1 is SGHAT and CDR2 is FQNNGV. V dropped 1 base and J dropped 9 bases, with 13 bases sitting between them. The DNA of the CDR3 is TGTGCCAGCAGCTTAGTAAGCGGTGGGCCTGAGCAGTTCTTC. Protein: CASSLVSGGPEQFF.

The rearrangement joins TRBV25-1 to TRBJ1-2; D ambiguous. The germline V gene has CDR1 MGHDK and CDR2 SYGVNS. The CDR3 has 12 amino acids. V was cut by 7 bases and J by 7 bases, with 13 bases left in between. In DNA form, the CDR3 reads TGTGCCAGCATGGGAGGTTATGTTGGCTACACCTTC. Protein product: CASMGGYVGYTF.

This clonotype was seen many times. The chain joins TRBV20-1 to TRBJ1-5; D is ambiguous. Trimming stripped 3 bases from V and 4 bases from J, with 13 bases between. Germline values: CDR1 DFQATT, CDR2 SNEGSKA (reference sequence). This CDR3 comprises 14 residues. The CDR3 sequence: CSASAGIGNQPQHF. CDR3 in DNA: TGCAGTGCTAGTGCTGGAATTGGGAATCAGCCCCAGCATTTT.

This clonotype was detected a few times. This sequence joins TRBV7-9 and TRBJ1-2; D ambiguous. V lost 1 base to trimming and J lost 4 bases, with 7 bases between them. The CDR3 has 13 residues. CDR1 is SEHNR and CDR2 is FQNEAQ in the germline V gene (reference sequence). The CDR3 bases are TGTGCCAGCAGCTTAGACGTACCCTATGGCTACACCTTC. Translated: CASSLDVPYGYTF.

This chain connects TRBV6-2 or TRBV6-3 to TRBJ1-3; 7 bases match TRBD1. The CDR3 spans 15 residues. Germline-derived CDR1 and CDR2 are MNHEY and SVGEGT. With V trimmed by 6 bases and J by 4 bases, 9 bases remained unmatched. The CDR3 is CASSRGQQRGNTIYF. DNA of the CDR3: TGTGCCAGCAGCCGGGGACAGCAGCGAGGAAACACCATATATTTT.

This clonotype was counted at least ten times. The chain uses TRBV15 and TRBJ2-1; D is undetermined. The V end was cut by 0 bases, the J end by 7 bases, with 13 bases between. Germline V lookup: CDR1 LNHNV, CDR2 YYDKDF (reference sequence). This CDR3 is 15 amino acids long. The CDR3 DNA is TGTGCCACCAGCAGAGATATCGGTAGCCAGAATGAGCAGTTCTTC. This translates into CATSRDIGSQNEQFF.

This clonotype was detected ten times or more. The chain is built from TRBV18 and TRBJ2-2; D call uncertain. The germline V gene encodes CDR1 KGHSH and CDR2 LQKENI. V was trimmed by 3 bases and J by 4 bases, leaving 6 bases between them. The CDR3 covers 13 residues. The CDR3: CASSPPSTGELFF. CDR3 bases: TGTGCCAGCTCACCCCCTTCCACCGGGGAGCTGTTTTTT.

The chain links TRBV6-1 to TRBJ2-4; D is possibly TRBD1 (5 bases). Germline V gene sequence: CDR1 MNHNS, CDR2 SASEGT. V lost 5 bases to trimming and J lost 8 bases, with 13 bases between them. The CDR3 is 13 amino acids. CDR3 region: CASSKSQGYIQYF. CDR3 nucleotides: TGTGCCAGCAGTAAATCGCAGGGATACATTCAGTACTTC.

The chain has TRBV5-6 and TRBJ2-2; perhaps TRBD2 as D (7 bases). Trimming removed 0 bases at V and 0 bases at J, with 9 bases between. CDR1 SGHDT and CDR2 YYEEEE come from the germline V gene. The CDR3 runs 16 residues. The CDR3 DNA follows: TGTGCCAGCAGCTTGGTGGGGGGGCCGAACACCGGGGAGCTGTTTTTT. Translating gives CASSLVGGPNTGELFF.